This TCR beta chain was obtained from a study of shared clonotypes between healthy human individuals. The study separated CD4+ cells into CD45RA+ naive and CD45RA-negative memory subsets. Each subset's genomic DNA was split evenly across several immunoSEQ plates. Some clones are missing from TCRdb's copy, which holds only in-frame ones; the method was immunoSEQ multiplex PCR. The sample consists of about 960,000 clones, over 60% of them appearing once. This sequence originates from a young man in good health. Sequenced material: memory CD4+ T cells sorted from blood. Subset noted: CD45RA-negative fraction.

This chain's CDR3 is CASSLGQNNEKLFF. The CDR3 DNA sequence: TGTGCCAGCAGCTTAGGCCAGAATAATGAAAAACTGTTTTTT. The genes are TRBV13 and TRBJ1-4; the D is unclear. The CDR3 is 14 amino acids. The germline CDR1 and CDR2 sequences are PRHDT and FYEKMQ (reference sequence). The V end was cut by 0 bases, the J end by 4 bases, with 6 bases between.